The rows below give T cell receptor beta chains drawn from one sample of a study of identical twins. TCRdb recomputed calls from the 5' RACE reads with MiXCR, one row per CDR3 protein. The sample gives around 530,000 distinct CDR3 sequences, roughly 15% of which show up once; about 0.47% is in the top ten. These data were also reused for a study on yellow fever vaccine responses in identical twins.

Sequences were obtained from CD4+ T cells sorted from blood. The receptor source for this set is a woman aged 18-29 years in good health. The conserved cysteine and the conserved F or W are not part of the CDR3 here.

v_call cdr3_aa
TRBV28 ASREDSINEKLF
TRBV20-1 SASVGGSGTGELF
TRBV6-1 ATSLEGWNNEQF
TRBV2 ASSGVELYGYT
TRBV18 ASSPPPGLAGGRGEQF
TRBV28 ASSFRGFWGGTEGNEQF
TRBV20-1 SARVGLALTGELF
TRBV10-3 AISERSGQGKETQY
TRBV14 ASSLAGGRYEQF
TRBV7-7 ASSASGGSNTGELF
TRBV28 ASTASGSRGKNIQY
TRBV9 ASSVDSMGIQY
TRBV7-9 ASSLGSGPNSPLH
TRBV5-5 ASSPPGMNQPQH
TRBV20-1 SARDSRGDEQF
TRBV12-3/TRBV12-4 ASSLGRQEGYT
TRBV6-5 ASSTSGIQETQY
TRBV12-3/TRBV12-4 ASSFPDRATEAF
TRBV2 ASSVSTALNTEAF
TRBV12-3/TRBV12-4 ASRTGTVKNIQY
TRBV15 ATSRASGAYEQY
TRBV5-5 ASSLRAGALETQY
TRBV20-1 SARVRVSYNEQF
TRBV7-2 ASSPSGRITDTQY
TRBV12-3/TRBV12-4 ASTFLGGSYNEQF
TRBV2 ASRGGTVTDTQY
TRBV5-1 ASSLWTGDGNTIY
TRBV5-5 ASSFSPSGANVLT
TRBV10-3 AISDQGTGGTPLH
TRBV19 ASAWRGSEQF
TRBV7-9 ASTQQQGSYEQY
TRBV18 ASSPIAGGNTGELF
TRBV19 ASSTRLAGLRNEQF
TRBV6-1 ASSGDRNNQPQH
TRBV6-5 ASSYQRTEGYQETQY
TRBV5-5 ASSLDGRLNTDTQY
TRBV12-3/TRBV12-4 ASTRRGQLSTDTQY
TRBV12-3/TRBV12-4 ASSFSSSEQY
TRBV20-1 SAREGTGANVLT
TRBV11-2 ASSPQGLAGVTGELF
TRBV28 ASSNPTGDDTQY
TRBV12-3/TRBV12-4 ASSLGPFEQF
TRBV12-3/TRBV12-4 ASSLPRKSHEQF
TRBV25-1 VSSVTSGFNYGYT
TRBV12-3/TRBV12-4 ASREVATGELF
TRBV7-9 ASSPGGSLTDTQY
TRBV15 ATSRDEVSYEQY
TRBV2 ASSGVAGAGETQY
TRBV10-3 AISETGLNTGELF
TRBV20-1 SARWGGASPLH
TRBV20-1 SARVDLRGAGNQY
TRBV4-1 ASSQPQREQF
TRBV10-3 AISSAVPTDTQY